This T cell receptor beta chain came from a study of blood T cell repertoires in COVID-19. Some clones are missing from TCRdb's copy, which holds only in-frame ones; the method was immunoSEQ multiplex PCR. Of approximately 110,000 clones listed, 85% were seen once; the top ten hold approximately 13%. J lost 12 bases, V lost 3 bases, and 5 bases had no gene match. Germline V CDR1 and CDR2: SEHNR, FQNEAQ (reference sequence). This CDR3 region has 12 residues. The specimen was peripheral blood. The rearrangement joins TRBV7-9 to TRBJ1-1; 9 bases align to TRBD1. The sequence was collected from a human donor in a cohort sampled during active COVID-19. CDR3 in DNA: TGTGCCAGCAGCTTCGGACAGGGGAGAACTTTCTTT. It specifies CASSFGQGRTFF.